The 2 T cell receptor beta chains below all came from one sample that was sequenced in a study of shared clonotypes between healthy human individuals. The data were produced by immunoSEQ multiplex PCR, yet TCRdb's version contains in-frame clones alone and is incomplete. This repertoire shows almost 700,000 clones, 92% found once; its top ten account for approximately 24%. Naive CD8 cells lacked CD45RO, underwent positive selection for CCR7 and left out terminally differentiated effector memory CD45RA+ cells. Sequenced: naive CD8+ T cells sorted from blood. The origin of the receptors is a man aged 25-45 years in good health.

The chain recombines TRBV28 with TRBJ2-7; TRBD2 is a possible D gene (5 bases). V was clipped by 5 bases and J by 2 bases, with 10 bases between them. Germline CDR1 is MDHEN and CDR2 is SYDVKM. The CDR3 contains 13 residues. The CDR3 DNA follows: TGTGCCAGCAGTCCCCCCGGGGCCTACGAGCAGTACTTC. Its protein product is CASSPPGAYEQYF.

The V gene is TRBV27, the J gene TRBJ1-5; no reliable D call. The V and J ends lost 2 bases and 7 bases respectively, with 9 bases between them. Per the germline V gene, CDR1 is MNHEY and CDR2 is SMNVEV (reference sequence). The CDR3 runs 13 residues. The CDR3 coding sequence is TGTGCCAGCAGTTTACAGGCACGCCAGCCCCAGCATTTT. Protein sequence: CASSLQARQPQHF.